This T cell receptor beta chain stems from a study of T cells after yellow fever vaccination. MiXCR, run by TCRdb on the 5' RACE reads, gives a single entry per CDR3 protein. The repertoire holds about 260,000 distinct CDR3 sequences, with roughly 13% as singletons. Trimming took off 1 base at V and 1 base at J, with 11 bases between the two ends. The CDR3 is made up of 15 amino acids. The germline V gene has CDR1 SGHRS and CDR2 YFSETQ. The sequencing used CD4+ T cells sorted from PBMCs, collected 45 days after the yellow fever booster vaccination. The chain uses TRBV5-1 and TRBJ2-5; TRBD1 is a possible D gene (5 bases). The clonotype comes from a man in his thirties or forties who received the YFV17D yellow fever vaccine. CDR3 sequence: CASSLTGPTQETQYF. Written as DNA, the CDR3 is TGCGCCAGCAGCTTGACAGGACCAACCCAAGAGACCCAGTACTTC.